One and the same sample provided the 3 T cell receptor beta chains below, sequenced in a study of cytomegalovirus exposure and HLA in healthy donors. A multiplex PCR was run with 60 Vbeta primers and 13 Jbeta primers. Only in-frame clones appear in the TCRdb table, and some are missing; sequencing was by immunoSEQ multiplex PCR. The sample consists of roughly 130,000 clones, roughly 86% of them appearing once. Sequenced input: PBMCs. All receptors come from a woman in her thirties or forties in good health and CMV-seronegative.

This chain connects TRBV11-3 to TRBJ2-5, with 9 bases fitting TRBD2. The tail of the sequence fits TRBJ2-7 better, so the J call may be wrong. The CDR3 loop spans 16 amino acids. Germline CDR1 reads SGHNT; CDR2 reads YENEEA. The CDR3 DNA reads TGTGCCAGCAGCACCCACCTAGCGGGACCGTCCTACGAGCAGTACTTC. Its protein is CASSTHLAGPSYEQYF.

The gene calls are TRBV30 and TRBJ1-6, with TRBD1 identical over 8 bases. This CDR3 region has 12 residues. CDR1 GTSNPN and CDR2 SVGIG come from the germline V gene (reference sequence). The CDR3 spells CAVGQGISPLHF. The CDR3 DNA sequence: TGTGCGGTAGGACAGGGAATTTCACCCCTCCACTTT.

The rearrangement links TRBV5-5 to TRBJ2-7; TRBD2 might be the D (5 bases). The germline V and J ends were trimmed by 0 bases and 6 bases, with 13 bases remaining between them. The CDR3 sequence is 14 residues long. The germline CDR1 and CDR2 sequences are SGHKS and YYEKEE (reference sequence). This CDR3 reads CASSLDPAVSEQYF. DNA for the CDR3: TGTGCCAGCAGCTTGGATCCAGCGGTATCCGAGCAGTACTTC.